This TCR beta chain was recorded in a study of graft-versus-host responses after intestinal transplantation. Study-level information: Recipients obtained multivisceral, liver-intestinal, or isolated intestinal transplants.

Findings and caveats of the study: Detected in recipient marrow were GvH clones, some of which were first observed in ileum or blood. In patients with graft-donor T cell macrochimerism, allograft graft-versus-host to host-versus-graft clonal ratios were high.

V was trimmed by 4 bases and J by 2 bases, leaving 12 bases between them. Germline lookup yields CDR1 MDHEN and CDR2 SYDVKM. This CDR3 has 15 amino acids. TCRdb's copy holds only in-frame clones and misses some; the assay was immunoSEQ multiplex PCR. The sample records about 120,000 clones, approximately 95% being singletons. Notes on this clone: What it binds is not known.

The chain combines TRBV28 with TRBJ1-5; D gene unclear. The material was unstimulated CD8+ T cells sorted from spleen or lymph node cells, obtained before intestinal transplant. The TCR comes from a human donor who received an intestinal transplant. The CDR3 DNA reads TGTGCCAGCAGTTCCTCCCCTGAAGGCAATCAGCCCCAGCATTTT. This codes for CASSSSPEGNQPQHF.